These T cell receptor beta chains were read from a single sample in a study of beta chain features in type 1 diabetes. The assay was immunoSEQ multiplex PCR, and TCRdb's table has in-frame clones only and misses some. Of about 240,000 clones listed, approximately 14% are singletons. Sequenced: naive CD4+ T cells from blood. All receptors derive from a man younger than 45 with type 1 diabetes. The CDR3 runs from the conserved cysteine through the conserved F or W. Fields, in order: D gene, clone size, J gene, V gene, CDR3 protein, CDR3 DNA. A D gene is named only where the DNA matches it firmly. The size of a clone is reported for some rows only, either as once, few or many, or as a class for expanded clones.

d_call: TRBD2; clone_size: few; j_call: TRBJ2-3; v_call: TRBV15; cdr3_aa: CATSTSSGKMADTQYF; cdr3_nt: TGTGCCACCAGCACCTCTAGCGGGAAGATGGCAGATACGCAGTATTTT
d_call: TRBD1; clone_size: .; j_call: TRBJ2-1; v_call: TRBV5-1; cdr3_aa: CASSSGQGAPYNEQFF; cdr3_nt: TGCGCCAGCAGCTCCGGACAGGGGGCTCCCTACAATGAGCAGTTCTTC
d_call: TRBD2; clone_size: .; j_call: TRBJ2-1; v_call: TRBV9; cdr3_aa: CASSVATLGLAGEYEQFF; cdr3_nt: TGTGCCAGCAGCGTAGCTACCCTAGGACTAGCGGGAGAGTATGAGCAGTTCTTC
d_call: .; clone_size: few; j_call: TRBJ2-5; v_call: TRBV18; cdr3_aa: CASSADNAQETQYF; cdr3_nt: TGTGCCAGCTCGGCGGACAACGCTCAAGAGACCCAGTACTTC
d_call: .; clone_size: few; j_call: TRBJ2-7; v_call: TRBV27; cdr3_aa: CASSLSGSRVYEQYF; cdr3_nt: TGTGCCAGCAGTTTATCTGGTTCCAGGGTCTACGAGCAGTACTTC
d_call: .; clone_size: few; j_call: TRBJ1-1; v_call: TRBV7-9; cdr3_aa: CASSAGTLGTEAFF; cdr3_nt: TGTGCCAGCAGCGCCGGGACACTTGGTACTGAAGCTTTCTTT
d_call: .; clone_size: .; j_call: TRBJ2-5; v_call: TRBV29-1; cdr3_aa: CSVERFEGPETQYF; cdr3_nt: TGCAGCGTTGAAAGGTTCGAGGGTCCGGAGACCCAGTACTTC
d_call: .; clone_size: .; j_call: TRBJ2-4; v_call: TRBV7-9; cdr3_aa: CASSQGGRALGIQYF; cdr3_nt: TGTGCCAGCAGCCAGGGGGGCAGGGCCCTAGGCATTCAGTACTTC
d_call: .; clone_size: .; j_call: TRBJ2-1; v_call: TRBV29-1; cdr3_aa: CSVETRNEQFF; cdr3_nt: TGCAGCGTTGAAACTCGGAATGAGCAGTTCTTC
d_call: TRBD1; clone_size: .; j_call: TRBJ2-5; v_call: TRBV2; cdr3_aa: CASSGDRGQETQYF; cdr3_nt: TGTGCCAGCAGTGGGGACAGGGGCCAAGAGACCCAGTACTTC
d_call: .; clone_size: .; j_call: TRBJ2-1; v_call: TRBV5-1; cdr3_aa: CASSRREVNEQFF; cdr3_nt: TGCGCCAGCAGTAGGAGGGAGGTGAATGAGCAGTTCTTC
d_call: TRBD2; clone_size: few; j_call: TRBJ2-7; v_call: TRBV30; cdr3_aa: CAWNPGGSSEQYF; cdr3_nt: TGTGCCTGGAACCCTGGCGGGAGTTCCGAGCAGTACTTC